Below, 10 T cell receptor beta chains from the same sample are listed, as sequenced in a study of patients and donors after allogeneic stem cell transplantation. TCRdb fed the RT-PCR reads into MiXCR, producing one record per CDR3 protein. The sample has about 960,000 distinct CDR3 sequences, over 15% seen once. The sequencing sample was made of blood, either unsorted or a sorted T cell fraction (not recorded which). Receptor source: a human donor who was either an allogeneic HSCT recipient or a stem cell or donor lymphocyte infusion donor (not recorded which). It is not recorded whose cells these are; they may come from a transplant donor.

The V and J genes are TRBV5-1 and TRBJ2-1; TRBD2 aligns across 8 bases. Germline V gene lookup returns CDR1 SGHRS and CDR2 YFSETQ. V lost 0 bases, J lost 10 bases, and 6 bases stayed unmatched. The CDR3 extends over 14 amino acids. CDR3 coding DNA: TGCGCCAGCAGCTTGGTTTCGCGGGGGGACGAGCAGTTCTTC. As protein: CASSLVSRGDEQFF.

This chain uses TRBV21-1 with TRBJ2-7. TRBV21-1 is assigned pseudogene status. The CDR3 totals 15 residues. The CDR3 DNA reads as TGTGCCAGCAGCTCATCTCGATCCGAGATATACGAGCAGTACTTC. It specifies CASSSSRSEIYEQYF.

V usage is TRBV5-1 and J usage is TRBJ1-1; D is ambiguous. Trimming pared 5 bases from V and 4 bases from J, leaving 12 bases between. The germline V gene encodes CDR1 SGHRS and CDR2 YFSETQ. This CDR3 spans 13 amino acids. CDR3 sequence (DNA): TGCGCCAGCAGTACATTTTTCGGCACTGAAGCTTTCTTT. It is translated as CASSTFFGTEAFF.

This clonotype showed up just a few times. This chain uses TRBV7-9 with TRBJ1-6; 7 nucleotides match TRBD1. The CDR3 extends over 16 amino acids. The V segment lost 4 bases and the J segment 10 bases; nucleotides outside the gene matches: 13. Germline V gene lookup returns CDR1 SEHNR and CDR2 FQNEAQ (reference sequence). The CDR3 here is CASSSLSTGWNSPLHF. The CDR3 coding sequence is TGTGCCAGCAGCTCCCTATCGACAGGGTGGAACTCACCCCTCCACTTT. Drawing the rest from reference TRBV7-9 and TRBJ1-6, the complete variable domain is DTGVSQNPRHKITKRGQNVTFRCDPISEHNRLYWYRQTLGQGPEFLTYFQNEAQLEKSRLLSDRFSAERPKGSFSTLEIQRTEQGDSAMYLCASSSLSTGWNSPLHFGNGTRLTVT.

In DNA, the CDR3 is TGTGCCAGCAGCTCGGCCGGGACAGGGGGGAACACCATATATTTT. Translated: CASSSAGTGGNTIYF. This chain connects TRBV7-2 to TRBJ1-3; 11 nucleotides agree with TRBD1. CDR3 length equals 15 residues. V lost 4 bases, J lost 7 bases, and 6 bases stayed unmatched. CDR1 and CDR2 from the germline V gene are SGHTA and FQGNSA.

In its sample, this clonotype was seen a few times. The CDR3 is CASSQISGASNSPLHF. The CDR3 DNA reads TGTGCCAGCTCGCAGATTTCAGGGGCATCTAATTCACCCCTCCACTTT. This chain links TRBV18 with TRBJ1-6; D possibly corresponds to TRBD1 (6 bases). The germline V gene encodes CDR1 KGHSH and CDR2 LQKENI. The length of the CDR3 is 16 residues. V was cut by 6 bases and J by 6 bases, with 18 bases left in between.

V gene TRBV12-3 or TRBV12-4 combines with J gene TRBJ1-5; TRBD1 might be the D (5 bases). The V gene lost 3 bases and the J gene lost 9 bases, with 15 bases spanning the gap. This CDR3 contains 14 residues. CDR3 sequence: CASSLWGPMVPQHF. The CDR3 bases are TGTGCCAGCAGTTTGTGGGGACCTATGGTGCCCCAGCATTTT.

There are many counts of this clonotype. The chain carries TRBV7-2 and TRBJ2-1; 9 bases are a match to TRBD2. Losses at the gene ends were 1 base for V and 0 bases for J; bases not matched to a gene: 1. This CDR3 is built from 16 residues. Germline assignment: CDR1 SGHTA and CDR2 FQGNSA. The CDR3 bases are TGTGCCAGCAGCTTAGTTAGCGGGAGCTCCTACAATGAGCAGTTCTTC. Protein product: CASSLVSGSSYNEQFF. Drawing the rest from reference TRBV7-2 and TRBJ2-1, the complete variable domain is GAGVSQSPSNKVTEKGKDVELRCDPISGHTALYWYRQSLGQGLEFLIYFQGNSAPDKSGLPSDRFSAERTGGSVSTLTIQRTQQEDSAVYLCASSLVSGSSYNEQFFGPGTRLTVL.

This clonotype has more than one count but fewer than ten. The chain is built from TRBV12-3 or TRBV12-4 and TRBJ2-4, with D unclear. Deletions cut 4 bases from V and 5 bases from J, with 15 bases between. This CDR3 comprises 15 residues. The CDR3 protein is CASSSPRRSQNIQYF. The CDR3 DNA follows: TGTGCCAGCAGTTCCCCCCGCCGGAGCCAAAACATTCAGTACTTC.

This clonotype turned up a few times. V usage is TRBV4-1 and J usage is TRBJ1-1; D might be TRBD1 (6 bases). CDR3 length: 14 residues. The V end lost 3 bases, the J end lost 4 bases, and 12 bases lay between the germline ends. Germline V lookup: CDR1 MGHRA, CDR2 YSYEKL. DNA for the CDR3: TGCGCCAGCAGCCATCTCGCAGGGGTCACTGAAGCTTTCTTT. It is translated as CASSHLAGVTEAFF.